This TCR beta chain was documented in a study of cytomegalovirus exposure and HLA in healthy donors. The study's findings and limits: The analysis excluded some indistinguishable V segments, including TRBV6-2 and TRBV6-3. By a later analysis, the bulk of CMV-associated TCR beta chains appeared HLA-restricted. The study reported that TCR beta sequences accurately predicted HLA-A and HLA-B alleles in most subjects.

Germline CDR1 is SGDLS and CDR2 is YYNGEE. This CDR3 has 13 amino acids. V lost 1 base to trimming and J lost 9 bases, with 8 bases between them. Vbeta (60) and Jbeta (13) primers were used in the PCR. TCRdb keeps only in-frame clones here, not all; method: immunoSEQ multiplex PCR. The repertoire holds roughly 240,000 clones, around 78% seen once, with less than 0.6% in the top ten. About this clone: Its antigen is unidentified.

Sequenced material: PBMCs. The sequence derives from a boy younger than 18 in good health and CMV-seronegative. The rearrangement uses TRBV9 and TRBJ1-6; D is ambiguous. The CDR3 reads CASSVTTGSPLHF. CDR3 in DNA: TGTGCCAGCAGCGTAACGACGGGTTCACCCCTCCACTTT.